This entry lists 7 T cell receptor beta chains sequenced from one sample in a study of T cell responses to AZD1222 COVID-19 vaccine (dated by TCRdb to 2020 to 2023). In the paper's terms, the time point label means: baseline before first vaccination. Preparation of the library involved the immunoSEQ multiplex PCR assay. Held by TCRdb, this immuneACCESS table contains in-frame sequences only and omits some clones. Under half of the omission traces to an unresolved V gene where checked; the cause of the rest is unknown. This sample comprises approximately 110,000 clones, about nine tenths of them detected only once. The top ten clones comprise about 4.8% of the sample. Here the sequenced sample was peripheral blood, taken on day 0 of AZD1222 vaccination. The source is an adult in good health.

The chain has TRBV28 and TRBJ2-7; 12 nucleotides agree with TRBD2. The germline CDR1 and CDR2 sequences are MDHEN and SYDVKM. Germline trimming cut 6 bases from V and 4 bases from J; bases unmatched to any gene: 7. This CDR3 has 15 amino acids. This CDR3 is CASRQPGLAGYEQYF. CDR3 coding DNA: TGTGCCAGCAGACAACCGGGACTAGCGGGTTACGAGCAGTACTTC.

The chain is built from TRBV27 and TRBJ2-1, with 9 bases aligning to TRBD1. The CDR3 is 15 amino acids. From germline, CDR1 is MNHEY and CDR2 SMNVEV (reference sequence). V was clipped by 6 bases and J by 8 bases; unmatched bases: 11. In DNA, the CDR3 is TGTGCCAGCAGGCGCACAGGGGGCGCTCAGCATGAGCAGTTCTTC. Protein: CASRRTGGAQHEQFF.

This chain links TRBV6-1 with TRBJ2-7, with 12 bases that match TRBD2. The CDR3 is 15 residues long. Germline-derived CDR1 and CDR2 are MNHNS and SASEGT. V lost 1 base, J lost 2 bases, and 0 bases stayed unmatched. The CDR3 protein is CASSEGTSGTYEQYF. The CDR3 nucleotides read TGTGCCAGCAGTGAAGGGACTAGCGGGACCTACGAGCAGTACTTC.

V usage is TRBV18 and J usage is TRBJ2-3; D assignment may be TRBD1 or TRBD2 (5 bases each). Germline values: CDR1 KGHSH, CDR2 LQKENI. The CDR3 loop spans 14 amino acids. V was pared by 5 bases and J by 2 bases, with 11 bases between. The CDR3 is CASSARDLTDTQYF. The CDR3 DNA is TGTGCCAGCTCAGCACGGGACCTCACAGATACGCAGTATTTT.

A few counts support this clone. This chain joins TRBV3-1 (or the pseudogene TRBV3-2) and TRBJ1-6, with D tentatively TRBD1 (6 bases). V lost 2 bases and J lost 3, with 11 bases in between. Germline lookup yields CDR1 LGHDT and CDR2 YNNKEL (reference sequence). This CDR3 has 16 residues. The DNA of the CDR3 is TGTGCCAGCAGCCAACTCGGACAGAGCTATAATTCACCCCTCCACTTT. This sequence encodes CASSQLGQSYNSPLHF.

The chain links TRBV27 to TRBJ2-2, with TRBD1 as a possible D gene (6 bases). In germline, CDR1 is MNHEY, CDR2 SMNVEV (reference sequence). The CDR3 totals 15 residues. The germline V and J ends were trimmed by 7 bases and 3 bases, with 15 bases remaining between them. The CDR3 region is CASTNMRGYTGELFF. The CDR3 nucleotides are TGTGCCAGCACCAATATGAGGGGGTACACCGGGGAGCTGTTTTTT.

V and J are TRBV5-4 and TRBJ2-7; 7 bases line up with TRBD2. The CDR3 totals 15 residues. The J segment lost 5 bases and the V segment lost 4 bases, leaving 12 bases of the junction unmatched. Germline V gene sequence: CDR1 SGHNT, CDR2 YYREEE (reference sequence). CDR3 bases: TGTGCCAGCAGCGGGAGGGACGGCAGGGATGACGAGCAGTACTTC. Amino acids: CASSGRDGRDDEQYF.